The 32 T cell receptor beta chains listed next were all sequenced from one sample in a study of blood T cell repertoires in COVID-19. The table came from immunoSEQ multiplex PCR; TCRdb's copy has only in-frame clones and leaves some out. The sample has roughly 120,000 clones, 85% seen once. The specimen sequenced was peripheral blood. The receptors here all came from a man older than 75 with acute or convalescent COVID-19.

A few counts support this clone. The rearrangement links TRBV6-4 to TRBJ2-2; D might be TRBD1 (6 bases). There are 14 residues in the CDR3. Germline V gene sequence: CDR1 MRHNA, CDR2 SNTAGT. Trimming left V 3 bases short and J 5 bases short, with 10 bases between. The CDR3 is CASSEQGRTGELFF. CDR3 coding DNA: TGTGCCAGCAGTGAACAGGGTCGGACCGGGGAGCTGTTTTTT.

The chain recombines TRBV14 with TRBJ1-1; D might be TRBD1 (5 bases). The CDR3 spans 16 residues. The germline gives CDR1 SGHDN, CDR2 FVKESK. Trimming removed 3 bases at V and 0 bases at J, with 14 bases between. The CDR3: CASSQETGTLNTEAFF. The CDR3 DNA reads TGTGCCAGCAGCCAGGAAACCGGGACTTTGAACACTGAAGCTTTCTTT. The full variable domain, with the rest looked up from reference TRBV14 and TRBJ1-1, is EAGVTQFPSHSVIEKGQTVTLRCDPISGHDNLYWYRRVMGKEIKFLLHFVKESKQDESGMPNNRFLAERTGGTYSTLKVQPAELEDSGVYFCASSQETGTLNTEAFFGQGTRLTVV.

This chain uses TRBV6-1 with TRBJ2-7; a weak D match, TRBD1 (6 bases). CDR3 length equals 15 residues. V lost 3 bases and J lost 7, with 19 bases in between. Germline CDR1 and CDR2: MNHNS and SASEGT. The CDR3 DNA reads TGTGCCAGCAGTGATGAAGGGACCAGGGGATTGGAGCAGTACTTC. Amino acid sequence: CASSDEGTRGLEQYF.

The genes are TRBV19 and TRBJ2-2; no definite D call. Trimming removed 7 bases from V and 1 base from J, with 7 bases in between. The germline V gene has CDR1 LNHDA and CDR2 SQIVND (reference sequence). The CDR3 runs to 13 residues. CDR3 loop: CASNQKNTGELFF. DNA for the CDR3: TGTGCCAGTAATCAGAAGAACACCGGGGAGCTGTTTTTT.

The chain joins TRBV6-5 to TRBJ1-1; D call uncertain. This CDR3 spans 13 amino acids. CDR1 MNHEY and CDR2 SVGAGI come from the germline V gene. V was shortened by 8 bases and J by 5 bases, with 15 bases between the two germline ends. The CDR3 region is CASLGPSGTEAFF. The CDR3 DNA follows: TGTGCCAGCCTTGGGCCCTCGGGGACTGAAGCTTTCTTT.

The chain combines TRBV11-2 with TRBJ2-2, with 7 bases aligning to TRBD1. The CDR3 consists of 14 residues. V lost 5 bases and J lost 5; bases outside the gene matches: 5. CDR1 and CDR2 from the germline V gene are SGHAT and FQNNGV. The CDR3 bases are TGTGCCAGCAGCCCTAGGGGGCGGACCGGGGAGCTGTTTTTT. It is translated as CASSPRGRTGELFF.

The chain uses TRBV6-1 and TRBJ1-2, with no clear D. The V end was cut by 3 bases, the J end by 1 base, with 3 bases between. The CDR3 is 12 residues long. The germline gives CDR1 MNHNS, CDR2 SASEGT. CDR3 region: CASSDNNYGYTF. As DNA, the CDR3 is TGTGCCAGCAGTGACAATAACTATGGCTACACCTTC.

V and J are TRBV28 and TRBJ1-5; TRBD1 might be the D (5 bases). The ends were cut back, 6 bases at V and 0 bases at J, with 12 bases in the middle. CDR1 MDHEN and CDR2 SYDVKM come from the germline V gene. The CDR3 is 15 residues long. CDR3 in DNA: TGTGCCAGCAGCCTGGGGGGGGTTAGCAATCAGCCCCAGCATTTT. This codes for CASSLGGVSNQPQHF.

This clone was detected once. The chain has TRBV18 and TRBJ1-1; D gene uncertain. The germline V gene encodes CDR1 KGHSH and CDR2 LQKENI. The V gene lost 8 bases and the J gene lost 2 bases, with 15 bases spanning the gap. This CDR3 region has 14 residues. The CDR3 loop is CASDSPVTNTEAFF. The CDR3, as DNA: TGTGCCAGCGACTCACCGGTTACAAACACTGAAGCTTTCTTT. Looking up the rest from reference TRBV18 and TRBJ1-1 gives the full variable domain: NAGVMQNPRHLVRRRGQEARLRCSPMKGHSHVYWYRQLPEEGLKFMVYLQKENIIDESGMPKERFSAEFPKEGPSILRIQQVVRGDSAAYFCASDSPVTNTEAFFGQGTRLTVV.

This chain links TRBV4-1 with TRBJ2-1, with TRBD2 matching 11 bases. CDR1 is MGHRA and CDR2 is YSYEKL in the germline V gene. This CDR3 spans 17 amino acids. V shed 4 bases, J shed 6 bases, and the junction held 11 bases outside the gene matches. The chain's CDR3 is CASSPSPIAGGPNEQFF. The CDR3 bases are TGCGCCAGCAGCCCCTCCCCCATAGCGGGGGGGCCCAATGAGCAGTTCTTC.

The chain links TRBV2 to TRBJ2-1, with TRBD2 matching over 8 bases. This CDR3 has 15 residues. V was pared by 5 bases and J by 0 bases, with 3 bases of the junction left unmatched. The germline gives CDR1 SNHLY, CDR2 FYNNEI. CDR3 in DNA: TGTGCCAGCAGTCGACTAGCGCCCTCCTACAATGAGCAGTTCTTC. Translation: CASSRLAPSYNEQFF.

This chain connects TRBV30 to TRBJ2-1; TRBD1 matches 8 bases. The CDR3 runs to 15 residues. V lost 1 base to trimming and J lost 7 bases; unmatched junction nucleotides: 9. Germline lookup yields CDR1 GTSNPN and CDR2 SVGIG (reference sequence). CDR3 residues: CAWSAPRGLVNEQFF. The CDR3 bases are TGTGCCTGGAGTGCCCCCAGGGGGCTGGTAAATGAGCAGTTCTTC.

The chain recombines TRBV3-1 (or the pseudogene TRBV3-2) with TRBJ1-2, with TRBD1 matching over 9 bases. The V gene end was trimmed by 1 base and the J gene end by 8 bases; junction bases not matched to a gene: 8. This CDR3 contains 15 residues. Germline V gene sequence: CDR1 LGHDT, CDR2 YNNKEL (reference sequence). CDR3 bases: TGTGCCAGCAGCCAAGGACAGGGGGGGACTTACGGCTACACCTTC. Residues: CASSQGQGGTYGYTF.

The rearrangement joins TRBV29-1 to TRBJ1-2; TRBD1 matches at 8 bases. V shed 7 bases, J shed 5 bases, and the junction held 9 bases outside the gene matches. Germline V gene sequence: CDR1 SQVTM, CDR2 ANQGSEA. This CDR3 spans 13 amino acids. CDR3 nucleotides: TGCAGCGCCACACAAACAGGGGGGTATGGCTACACCTTC. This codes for CSATQTGGYGYTF.

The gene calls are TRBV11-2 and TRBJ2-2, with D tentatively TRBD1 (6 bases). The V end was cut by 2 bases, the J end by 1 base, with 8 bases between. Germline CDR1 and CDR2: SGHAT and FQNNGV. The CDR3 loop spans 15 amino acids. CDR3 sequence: CASSLSQGNTGELFF. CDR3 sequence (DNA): TGTGCCAGCAGCTTATCACAGGGGAACACCGGGGAGCTGTTTTTT.

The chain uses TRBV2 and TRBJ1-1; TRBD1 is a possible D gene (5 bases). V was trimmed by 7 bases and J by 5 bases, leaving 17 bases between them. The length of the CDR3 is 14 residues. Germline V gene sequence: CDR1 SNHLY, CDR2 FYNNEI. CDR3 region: CASMASMGGTEAFF. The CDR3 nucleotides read TGTGCCAGCATGGCGTCCATGGGGGGGACTGAAGCTTTCTTT.

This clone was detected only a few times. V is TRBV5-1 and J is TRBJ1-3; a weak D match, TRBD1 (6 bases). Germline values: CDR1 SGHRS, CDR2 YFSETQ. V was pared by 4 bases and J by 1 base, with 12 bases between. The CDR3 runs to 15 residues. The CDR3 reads CASSLQGKSGNTIYF. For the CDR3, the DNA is TGCGCCAGCAGCCTCCAGGGGAAGTCTGGAAACACCATATATTTT. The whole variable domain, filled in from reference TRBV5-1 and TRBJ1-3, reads KAGVTQTPRYLIKTRGQQVTLSCSPISGHRSVSWYQQTPGQGLQFLFEYFSETQRNKGNFPGRFSGRQFSNSRSEMNVSTLELGDSALYLCASSLQGKSGNTIYFGEGSWLTVV.

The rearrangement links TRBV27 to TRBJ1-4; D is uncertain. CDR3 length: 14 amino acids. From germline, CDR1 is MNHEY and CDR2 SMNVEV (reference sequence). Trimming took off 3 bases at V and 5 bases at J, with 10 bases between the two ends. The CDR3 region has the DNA TGTGCCAGCAGTTTCCAGCGATGGAATGAAAAACTGTTTTTT. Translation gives CASSFQRWNEKLFF.

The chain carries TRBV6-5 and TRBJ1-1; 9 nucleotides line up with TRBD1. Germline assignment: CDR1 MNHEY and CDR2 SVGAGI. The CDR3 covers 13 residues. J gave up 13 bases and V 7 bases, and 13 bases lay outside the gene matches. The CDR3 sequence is CASNPGQGDPGFF. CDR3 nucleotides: TGTGCCAGCAACCCGGGACAGGGTGACCCAGGTTTCTTT.

CDR3 amino acids: CASSPRTSGRVNEQFF. The DNA for the CDR3 is TGTGCCAGCAGTCCTAGGACTAGCGGGAGGGTGAATGAGCAGTTCTTC. J is TRBJ2-1 and V is TRBV28; 15 positions agree with TRBD2. V lost 5 bases, J lost 7 bases, and 6 bases stayed unmatched. Germline V gene sequence: CDR1 MDHEN, CDR2 SYDVKM. The length of the CDR3 is 16 residues.

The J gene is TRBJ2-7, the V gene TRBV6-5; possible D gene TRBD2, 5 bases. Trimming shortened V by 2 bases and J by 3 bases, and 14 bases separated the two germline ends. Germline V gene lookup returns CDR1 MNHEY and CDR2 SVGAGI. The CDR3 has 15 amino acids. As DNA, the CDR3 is TGTGCCAGCAGTTACCCCCGTAGAGGGATCTACGAGCAGTACTTC. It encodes CASSYPRRGIYEQYF.

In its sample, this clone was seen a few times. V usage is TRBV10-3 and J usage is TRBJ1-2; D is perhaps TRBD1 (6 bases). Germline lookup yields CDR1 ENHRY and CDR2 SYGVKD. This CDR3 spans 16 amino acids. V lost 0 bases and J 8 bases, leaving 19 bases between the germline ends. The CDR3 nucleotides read TGTGCCATCAGTGAGTCGGCATTGGAGGGGGGGCCCGGCTACACCTTC. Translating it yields CAISESALEGGPGYTF.

The CDR3 DNA sequence: TGTGCCAGCAGCTCCTTAGCGGGGGGGCAGCGCGACGAGCAGTACTTC. Its translation is CASSSLAGGQRDEQYF. The chain recombines TRBV11-2 with TRBJ2-7; 11 bases agree with TRBD2. In germline, CDR1 is SGHAT, CDR2 FQNNGV. V trimming: 4 bases; J trimming: 5 bases; junction bases outside the gene matches: 10. CDR3 size: 16 residues.

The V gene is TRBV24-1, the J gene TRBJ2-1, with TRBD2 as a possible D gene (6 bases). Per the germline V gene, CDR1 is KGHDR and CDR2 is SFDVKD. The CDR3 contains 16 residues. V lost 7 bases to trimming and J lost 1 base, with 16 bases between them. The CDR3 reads CATRPLATVSYNEQFF. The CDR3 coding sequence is TGTGCCACCAGACCACTAGCTACAGTGTCCTACAATGAGCAGTTCTTC.

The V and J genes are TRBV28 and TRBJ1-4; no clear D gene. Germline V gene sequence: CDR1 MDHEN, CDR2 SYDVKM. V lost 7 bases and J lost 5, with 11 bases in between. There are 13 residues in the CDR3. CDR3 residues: CASKGGPNEKLFF. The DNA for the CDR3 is TGTGCCAGCAAAGGCGGGCCGAATGAAAAACTGTTTTTT.

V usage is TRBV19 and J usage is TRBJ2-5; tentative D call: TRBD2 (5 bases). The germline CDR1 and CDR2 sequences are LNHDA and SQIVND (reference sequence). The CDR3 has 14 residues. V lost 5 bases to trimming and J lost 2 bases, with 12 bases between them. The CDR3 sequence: CASSWSQRQETQYF. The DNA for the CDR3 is TGTGCCAGTAGTTGGTCGCAGCGGCAAGAGACCCAGTACTTC.

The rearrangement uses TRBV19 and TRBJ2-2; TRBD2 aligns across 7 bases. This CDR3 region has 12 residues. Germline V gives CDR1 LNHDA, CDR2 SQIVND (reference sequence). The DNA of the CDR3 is TGTCCGCGGGAGACGGGCACCGGGGAGCTGTTTTTT. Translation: CPRETGTGELFF. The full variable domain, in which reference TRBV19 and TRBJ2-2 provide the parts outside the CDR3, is DGGITQSPKYLFRKEGQNVTLSCEQNLNHDAMYWYRQDPGQGLRLIYYSQIVNDFQKGDIAEGYSVSREKKESFPLTVTSAQKNPTAFYLCPRETGTGELFFGEGSRLTVL.

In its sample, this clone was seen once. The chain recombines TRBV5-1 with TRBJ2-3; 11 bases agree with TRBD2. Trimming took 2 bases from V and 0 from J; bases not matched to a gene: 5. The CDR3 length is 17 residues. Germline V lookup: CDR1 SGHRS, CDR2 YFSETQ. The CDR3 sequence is CASSLTSGGSSTDTQYF. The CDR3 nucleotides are TGCGCCAGCAGCTTAACTAGCGGGGGCTCTAGCACAGATACGCAGTATTTT. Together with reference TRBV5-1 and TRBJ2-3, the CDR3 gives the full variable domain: KAGVTQTPRYLIKTRGQQVTLSCSPISGHRSVSWYQQTPGQGLQFLFEYFSETQRNKGNFPGRFSGRQFSNSRSEMNVSTLELGDSALYLCASSLTSGGSSTDTQYFGPGTRLTVL.

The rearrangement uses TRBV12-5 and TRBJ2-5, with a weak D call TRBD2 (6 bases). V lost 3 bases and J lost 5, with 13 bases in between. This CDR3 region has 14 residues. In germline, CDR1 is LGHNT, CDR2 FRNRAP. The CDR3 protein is CASGLQGRLETQYF. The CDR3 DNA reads TGTGCTAGTGGTTTACAAGGGAGGTTGGAGACCCAGTACTTC.

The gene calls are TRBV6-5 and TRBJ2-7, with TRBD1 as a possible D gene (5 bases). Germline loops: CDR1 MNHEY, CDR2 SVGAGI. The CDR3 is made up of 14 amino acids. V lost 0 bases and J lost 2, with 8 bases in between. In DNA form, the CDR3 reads TGTGCCAGCAGTTACTCCCAGGGTGCCTACGAGCAGTACTTC. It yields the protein CASSYSQGAYEQYF.

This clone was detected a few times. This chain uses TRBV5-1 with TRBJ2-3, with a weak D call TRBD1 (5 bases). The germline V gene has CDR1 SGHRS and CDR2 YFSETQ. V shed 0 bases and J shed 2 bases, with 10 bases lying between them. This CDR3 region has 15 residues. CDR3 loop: CASSLGQPNTDTQYF. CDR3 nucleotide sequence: TGCGCCAGCAGCTTGGGACAGCCTAACACAGATACGCAGTATTTT.

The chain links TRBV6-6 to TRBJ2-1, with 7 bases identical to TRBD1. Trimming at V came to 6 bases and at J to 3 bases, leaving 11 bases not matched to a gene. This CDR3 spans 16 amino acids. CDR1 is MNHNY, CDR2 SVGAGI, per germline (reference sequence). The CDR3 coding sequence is TGTGCCAGCAGGGGGAAGACAGGGTTCAACTACAATGAGCAGTTCTTC. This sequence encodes CASRGKTGFNYNEQFF.